A selection of T cell receptor beta chains follows, all from one sample in a study of monozygotic twins with inflammatory bowel disease. TCRdb re-called the 5' RACE reads, yielding one record per CDR3 amino acid sequence without DNA. Here the sample table reports under 200,000 distinct CDR3 sequences. Sequencing was performed on blood. The receptors stem from a human donor with ulcerative colitis or Crohn's disease, or a healthy co-twin of an affected twin (not recorded which). Each CDR3 is given with its conserved first and last residue. Fields, in order: V gene, J gene, CDR3 protein.

V gene: TRBV12-3/TRBV12-4; J gene: TRBJ2-2; CDR3 protein: CASNWGGNTGELFF
V gene: TRBV6-2/TRBV6-3; J gene: TRBJ2-6; CDR3 protein: CASSYSGGIAGANVLTF
V gene: TRBV12-3/TRBV12-4; J gene: TRBJ2-7; CDR3 protein: CASSFRGQGAGEQYF
V gene: TRBV6-6; J gene: TRBJ1-2; CDR3 protein: CASSLDREFGYTF
V gene: TRBV28; J gene: TRBJ2-1; CDR3 protein: CASSSQRLGSSYNEQFF
V gene: TRBV5-1; J gene: TRBJ2-5; CDR3 protein: CASSVGTGPQETQYF
V gene: TRBV4-1; J gene: TRBJ2-1; CDR3 protein: CASSHQKGAQTSYNEQFF
V gene: TRBV28; J gene: TRBJ2-6; CDR3 protein: CASSSTGGRANVLTF
V gene: TRBV27; J gene: TRBJ2-5; CDR3 protein: CASRLLGGETQYF
V gene: TRBV7-9; J gene: TRBJ2-3; CDR3 protein: CASSPDRPSSDTQYF